Listed here is a single T cell receptor beta chain. Its antigen is not identified. It was with 60 Vbeta and 13 Jbeta primers that the PCR ran. TCRdb's copy holds only in-frame clones and misses some; the assay was immunoSEQ multiplex PCR. The sample lists some 200,000 clones; 80% to 85% were seen once. CDR3 size: 14 residues. V shed 4 bases and J shed 6 bases, with 13 bases lying between them. Germline V lookup: CDR1 MNHEY, CDR2 SVGAGI. This sample was included in a study of cytomegalovirus exposure and HLA in healthy donors. Study-level points and caveats: As a later analysis revealed, the rate of TCR association differed by HLA locus, with DRB1 most and HLA-C fewest.

The receptor was isolated from a man aged 45 to 65 in good health and CMV-seronegative. Sequencing used PBMCs. The V call is TRBV6-5, the J call TRBJ1-5; the D is unclear. CDR3 nucleotide sequence: TGTGCCAGCAGTTCTGGTCTCGGAGGTCAGCCCCAGCATTTT. Encoded protein: CASSSGLGGQPQHF.